The source of this T cell receptor (beta chain) is a study of radiotherapy plus CTLA-4 blockade in lung cancer. Across the whole study: Patients showed objective responses in roughly 19% of cases and disease control in roughly 31%.

Repertoires were generated with immunoSEQ multiplex PCR, while TCRdb's copy carries only in-frame clones and drops some. The table includes tens of thousands of clones, approximately 85% detected once. About this clone: What it recognizes is unknown.

Receiving focal radiation plus CTLA-4 blockade with ipilimumab were patients who had chemo-refractory metastatic non-small-cell lung cancer. Study-wide results and limits: Best predicting response, reportedly, were early blood T cell clone dynamics, with interferon-beta. Clones of tumor-derived TCRs expanded in blood after radiotherapy plus ipilimumab.

Germline V gives CDR1 SGHTA, CDR2 FQGTGA. V gave up 5 bases and J gave up 0 bases; unmatched junction bases: 8. The CDR3 extends over 16 amino acids. V and J are TRBV7-3 and TRBJ2-3; 7 nucleotides agree with TRBD2. This receptor was identified in a human donor with non-small cell lung cancer whose response to radiotherapy plus ipilimumab could not be evaluated. This sample comprised peripheral blood, obtained from a patient treated with radiotherapy plus ipilimumab. The CDR3 DNA reads as TGTGCCAGCAGCCATCTAGCGGAAACTAGCACAGATACGCAGTATTTT. It encodes CASSHLAETSTDTQYF.